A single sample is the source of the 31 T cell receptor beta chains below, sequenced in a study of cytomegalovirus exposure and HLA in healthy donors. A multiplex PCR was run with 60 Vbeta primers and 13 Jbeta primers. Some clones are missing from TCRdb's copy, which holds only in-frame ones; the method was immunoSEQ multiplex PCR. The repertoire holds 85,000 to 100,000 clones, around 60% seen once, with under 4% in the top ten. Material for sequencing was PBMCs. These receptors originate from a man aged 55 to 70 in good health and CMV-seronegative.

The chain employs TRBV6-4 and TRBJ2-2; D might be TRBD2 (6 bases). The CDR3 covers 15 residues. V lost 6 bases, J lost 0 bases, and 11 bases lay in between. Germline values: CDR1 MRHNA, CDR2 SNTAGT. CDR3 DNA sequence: TGTGCCAGCAGAATAGGAGGGTCGAACACCGGGGAGCTGTTTTTT. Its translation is CASRIGGSNTGELFF.

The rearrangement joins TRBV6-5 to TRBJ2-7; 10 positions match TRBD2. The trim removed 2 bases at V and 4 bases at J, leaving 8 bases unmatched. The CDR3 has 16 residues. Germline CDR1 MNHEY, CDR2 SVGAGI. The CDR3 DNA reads TGTGCCAGCAGTTACCCGTCTAGCGGGAGAGGTTACGAGCAGTACTTC. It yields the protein CASSYPSSGRGYEQYF.

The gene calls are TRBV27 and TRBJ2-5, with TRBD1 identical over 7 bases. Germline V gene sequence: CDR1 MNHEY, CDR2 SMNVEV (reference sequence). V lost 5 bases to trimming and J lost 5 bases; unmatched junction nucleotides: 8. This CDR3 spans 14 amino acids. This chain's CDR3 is CASSIRTGRETQYF. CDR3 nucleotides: TGTGCCAGCAGTATCCGGACAGGACGGGAGACCCAGTACTTC.

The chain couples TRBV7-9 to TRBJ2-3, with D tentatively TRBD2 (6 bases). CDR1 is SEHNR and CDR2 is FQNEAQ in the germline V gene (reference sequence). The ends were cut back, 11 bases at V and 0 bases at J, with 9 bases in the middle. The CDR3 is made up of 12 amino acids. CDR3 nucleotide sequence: TGTGCCTCCAGCGGGAGCACAGATACGCAGTATTTT. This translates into CASSGSTDTQYF.

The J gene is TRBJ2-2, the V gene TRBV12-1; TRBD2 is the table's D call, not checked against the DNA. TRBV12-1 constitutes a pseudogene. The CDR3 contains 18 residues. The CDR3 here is CASSFARLAGDWVGELFF. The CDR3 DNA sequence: TGTGCCAGCAGCTTTGCGCGGCTAGCGGGGGACTGGGTCGGGGAGCTGTTTTTT.

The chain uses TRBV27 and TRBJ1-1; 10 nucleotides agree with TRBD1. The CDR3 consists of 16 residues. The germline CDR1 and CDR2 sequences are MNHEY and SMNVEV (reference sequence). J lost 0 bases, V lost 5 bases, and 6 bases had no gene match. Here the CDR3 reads CASSPRDRGLNTEAFF. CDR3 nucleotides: TGTGCCAGCAGTCCCCGGGACAGGGGTTTGAACACTGAAGCTTTCTTT.

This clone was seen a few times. The CDR3 is CATSTEGQNYGYTF. CDR3 DNA: TGTGCCACCAGCACCGAGGGACAGAACTATGGCTACACCTTC. This chain links TRBV15 with TRBJ1-2, with TRBD1 identical over 7 bases. The CDR3 is 14 amino acids. With V trimmed by 4 bases and J by 2 bases, 4 bases remained unmatched. The V gene's germline CDR1 is LNHNV and CDR2 YYDKDF (reference sequence). Full variable domain (rest looked up from reference TRBV15 and TRBJ1-2): DAMVIQNPRYQVTQFGKPVTLSCSQTLNHNVMYWYQQKSSQAPKLLFHYYDKDFNNEADTPDNFQSRRPNTSFCFLDIRSPGLGDTAMYLCATSTEGQNYGYTFGSGTRLTVV.

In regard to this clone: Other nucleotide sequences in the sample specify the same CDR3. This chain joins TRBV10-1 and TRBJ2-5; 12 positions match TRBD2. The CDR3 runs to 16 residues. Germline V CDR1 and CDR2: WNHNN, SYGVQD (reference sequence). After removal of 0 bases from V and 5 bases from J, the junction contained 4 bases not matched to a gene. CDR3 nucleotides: TGCGCCAGCAGTGAGTCGACTAGCGGGGGCCAGGAGACCCAGTACTTC. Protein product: CASSESTSGGQETQYF.

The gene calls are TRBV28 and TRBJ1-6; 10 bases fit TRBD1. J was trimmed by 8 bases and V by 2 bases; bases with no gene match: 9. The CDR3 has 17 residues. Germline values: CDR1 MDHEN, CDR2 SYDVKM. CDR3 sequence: CASSLPQTGTGDSPLHF. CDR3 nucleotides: TGTGCCAGCAGTTTACCCCAAACCGGGACAGGGGATTCACCCCTCCACTTT.

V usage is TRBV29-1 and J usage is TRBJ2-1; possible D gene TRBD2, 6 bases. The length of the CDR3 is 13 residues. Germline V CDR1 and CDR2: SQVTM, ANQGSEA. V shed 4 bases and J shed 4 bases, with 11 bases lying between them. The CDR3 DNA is TGCAGCGTTGCTCGGGGGAGATACAATGAGCAGTTCTTC. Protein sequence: CSVARGRYNEQFF.

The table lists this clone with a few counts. The CDR3 region is CSVRGQAMNEQFF. The CDR3 nucleotides are TGCAGCGTTAGGGGACAGGCGATGAATGAGCAGTTCTTC. This chain uses TRBV29-1 with TRBJ2-1, with 8 nucleotides matching TRBD1. In germline, CDR1 is SQVTM, CDR2 ANQGSEA. This CDR3 comprises 13 residues. V lost 5 bases to trimming and J lost 7 bases; unmatched junction nucleotides: 7.

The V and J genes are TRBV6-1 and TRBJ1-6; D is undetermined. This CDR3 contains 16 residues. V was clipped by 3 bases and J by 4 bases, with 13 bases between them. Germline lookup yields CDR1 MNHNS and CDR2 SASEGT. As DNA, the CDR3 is TGTGCCAGCAGTGATATCGAGAAATCATATAATTCACCCCTCCACTTT. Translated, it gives CASSDIEKSYNSPLHF.

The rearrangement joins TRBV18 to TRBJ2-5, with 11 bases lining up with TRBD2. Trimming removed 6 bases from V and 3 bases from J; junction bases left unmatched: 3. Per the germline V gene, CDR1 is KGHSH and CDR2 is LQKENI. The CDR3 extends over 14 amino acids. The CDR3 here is CASSTTSGEETQYF. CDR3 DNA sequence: TGTGCCAGCTCTACGACTAGCGGGGAAGAGACCCAGTACTTC.

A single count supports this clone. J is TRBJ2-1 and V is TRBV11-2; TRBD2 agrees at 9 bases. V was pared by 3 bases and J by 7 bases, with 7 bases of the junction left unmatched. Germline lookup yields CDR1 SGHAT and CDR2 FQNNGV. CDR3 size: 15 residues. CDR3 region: CASSLRGRGINEQFF. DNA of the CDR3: TGTGCCAGCAGCTTGCGCGGGAGGGGGATTAATGAGCAGTTCTTC.

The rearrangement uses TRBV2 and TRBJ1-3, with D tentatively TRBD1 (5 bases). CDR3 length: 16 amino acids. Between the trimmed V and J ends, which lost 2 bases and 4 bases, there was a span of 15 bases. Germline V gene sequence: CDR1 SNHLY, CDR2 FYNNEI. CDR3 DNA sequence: TGTGCCAGCAGTGAACGTTGGCAGGGTAGAGGAAACACCATATATTTT. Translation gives CASSERWQGRGNTIYF.

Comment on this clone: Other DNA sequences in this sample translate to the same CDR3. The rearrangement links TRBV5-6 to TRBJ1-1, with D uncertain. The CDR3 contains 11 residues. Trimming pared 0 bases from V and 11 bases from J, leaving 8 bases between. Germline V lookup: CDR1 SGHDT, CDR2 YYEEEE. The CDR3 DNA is TGTGCCAGCAGCTTGGAGGGAGAGGCTTTCTTT. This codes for CASSLEGEAFF.

CDR3 in amino acids: CASSAGAAASPLHF. The CDR3, as DNA: TGTGCCAGCAGCGCCGGAGCGGCGGCTTCACCCCTCCACTTT. V usage is TRBV7-9 and J usage is TRBJ1-6; D ambiguous. This CDR3 has 14 residues. The V end lost 5 bases, the J end lost 9 bases, and 14 bases lay between the germline ends. From germline, CDR1 is SEHNR and CDR2 FQNEAQ (reference sequence).

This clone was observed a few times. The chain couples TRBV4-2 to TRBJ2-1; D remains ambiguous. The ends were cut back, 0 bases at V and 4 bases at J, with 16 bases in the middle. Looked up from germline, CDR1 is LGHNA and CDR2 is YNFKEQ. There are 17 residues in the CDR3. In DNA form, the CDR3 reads TGTGCCAGCAGCCAAGAAGTGTCAGGATCTAAGTACAATGAGCAGTTCTTC. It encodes CASSQEVSGSKYNEQFF.

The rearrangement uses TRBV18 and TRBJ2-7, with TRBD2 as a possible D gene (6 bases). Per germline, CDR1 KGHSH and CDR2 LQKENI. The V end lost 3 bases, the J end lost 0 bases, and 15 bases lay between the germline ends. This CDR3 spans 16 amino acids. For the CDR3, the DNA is TGTGCCAGCTCACCTCAAGCTAGCGCCCACTCCTACGAGCAGTACTTC. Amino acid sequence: CASSPQASAHSYEQYF.

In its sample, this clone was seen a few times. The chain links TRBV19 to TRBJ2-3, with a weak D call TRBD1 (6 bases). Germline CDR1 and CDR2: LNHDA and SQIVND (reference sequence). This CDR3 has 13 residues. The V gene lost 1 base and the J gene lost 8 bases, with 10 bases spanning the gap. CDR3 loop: CASSIGTESTQYF. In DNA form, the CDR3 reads TGTGCCAGTAGTATAGGGACAGAAAGTACGCAGTATTTT.

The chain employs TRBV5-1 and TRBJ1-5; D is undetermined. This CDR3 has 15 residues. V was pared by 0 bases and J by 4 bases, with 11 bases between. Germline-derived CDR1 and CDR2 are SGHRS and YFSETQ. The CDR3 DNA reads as TGCGCCAGCAGCTTGGACGGGATAAAAAATCAGCCCCAGCATTTT. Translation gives CASSLDGIKNQPQHF.

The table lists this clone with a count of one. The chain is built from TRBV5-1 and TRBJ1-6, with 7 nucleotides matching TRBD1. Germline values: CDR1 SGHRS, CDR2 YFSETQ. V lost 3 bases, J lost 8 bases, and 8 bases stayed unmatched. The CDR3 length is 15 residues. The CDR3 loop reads CASSSGTVSDSPLHF. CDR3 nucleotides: TGCGCCAGCAGCTCCGGGACAGTCTCGGATTCACCCCTCCACTTT.

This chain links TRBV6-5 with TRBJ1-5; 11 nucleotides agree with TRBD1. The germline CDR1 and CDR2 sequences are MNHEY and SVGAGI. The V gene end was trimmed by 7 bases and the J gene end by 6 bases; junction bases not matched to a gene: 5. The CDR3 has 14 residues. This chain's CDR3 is CASKGTGGGQPQHF. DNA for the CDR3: TGTGCCAGCAAGGGGACAGGGGGGGGTCAGCCCCAGCATTTT.

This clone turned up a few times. CDR3 in DNA: TGTGCCAGCACACTCGGGGGTCCTAATGAAAAACTGTTTTTT. Translation: CASTLGGPNEKLFF. V and J are TRBV5-4 and TRBJ1-4; maybe TRBD1 (5 bases). The CDR3 contains 14 residues. The germline V gene has CDR1 SGHNT and CDR2 YYREEE (reference sequence). Trimming took off 6 bases at V and 3 bases at J, with 12 bases between the two ends. Supplemented by reference TRBV5-4 and TRBJ1-4, the full variable domain reads ETGVTQSPTHLIKTRGQQVTLRCSSQSGHNTVSWYQQALGQGPQFIFQYYREEENGRGNFPPRFSGLQFPNYSSELNVNALELDDSALYLCASTLGGPNEKLFFGSGTQLSVL.

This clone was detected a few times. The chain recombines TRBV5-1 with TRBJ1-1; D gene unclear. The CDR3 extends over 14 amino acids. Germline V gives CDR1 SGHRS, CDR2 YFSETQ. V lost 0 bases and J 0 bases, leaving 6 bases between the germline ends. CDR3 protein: CASSLGQMNTEAFF. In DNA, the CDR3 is TGCGCCAGCAGCTTGGGGCAGATGAACACTGAAGCTTTCTTT.

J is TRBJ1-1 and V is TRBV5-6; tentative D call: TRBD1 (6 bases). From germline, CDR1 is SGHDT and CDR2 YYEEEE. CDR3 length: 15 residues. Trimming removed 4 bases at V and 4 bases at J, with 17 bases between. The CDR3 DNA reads TGTGCCAGCAGCGCACGGATAGTACAGGGCACTGAAGCTTTCTTT. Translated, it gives CASSARIVQGTEAFF. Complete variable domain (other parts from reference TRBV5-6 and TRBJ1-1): DAGVTQSPTHLIKTRGQQVTLRCSPKSGHDTVSWYQQALGQGPQFIFQYYEEEERQRGNFPDRFSGHQFPNYSSELNVNALLLGDSALYLCASSARIVQGTEAFFGQGTRLTVV.

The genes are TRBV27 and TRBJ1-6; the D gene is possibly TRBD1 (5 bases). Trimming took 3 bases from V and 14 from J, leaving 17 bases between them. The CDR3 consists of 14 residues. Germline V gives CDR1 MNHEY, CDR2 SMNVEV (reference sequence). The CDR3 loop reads CASSFGGAGVTLHF. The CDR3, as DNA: TGTGCCAGCAGTTTCGGAGGGGCTGGAGTGACCCTCCACTTT.

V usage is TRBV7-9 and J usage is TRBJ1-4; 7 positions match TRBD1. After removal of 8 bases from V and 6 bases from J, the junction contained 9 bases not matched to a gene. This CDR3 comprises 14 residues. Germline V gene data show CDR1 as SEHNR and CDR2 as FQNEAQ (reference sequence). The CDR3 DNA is TGTGCCAGCGGACCTCAGGGGGAGTATGAAAAACTGTTTTTT. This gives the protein CASGPQGEYEKLFF.

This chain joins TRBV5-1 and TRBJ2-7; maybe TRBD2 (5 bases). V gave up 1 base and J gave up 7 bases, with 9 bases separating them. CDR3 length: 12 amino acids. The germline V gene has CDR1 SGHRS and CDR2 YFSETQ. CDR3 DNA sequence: TGCGCCAGCAGCTTGAGAAGGGAGGAGCAGTACTTC. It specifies CASSLRREEQYF.

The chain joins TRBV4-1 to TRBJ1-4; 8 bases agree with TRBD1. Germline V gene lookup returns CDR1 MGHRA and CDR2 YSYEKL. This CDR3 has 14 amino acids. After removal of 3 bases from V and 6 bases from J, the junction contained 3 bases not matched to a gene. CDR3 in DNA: TGCGCCAGCAGCCAGCCGACAGGGGATGAAAAACTGTTTTTT. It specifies CASSQPTGDEKLFF.

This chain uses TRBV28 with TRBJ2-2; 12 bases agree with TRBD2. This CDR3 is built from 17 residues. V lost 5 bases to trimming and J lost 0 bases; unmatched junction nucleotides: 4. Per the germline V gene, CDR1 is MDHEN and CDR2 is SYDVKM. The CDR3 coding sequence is TGTGCCAGCAGTCAACTAGCGGGGGGTGCGAACACCGGGGAGCTGTTTTTT. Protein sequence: CASSQLAGGANTGELFF.